Listed here are 29 T cell receptor beta chains from one sample, sequenced in a study of blood T cell repertoires in COVID-19 (TCRdb year 2020). Receptors were amplified or captured by the immunoSEQ multiplex PCR assay. As stored in TCRdb, this immuneACCESS dataset retains in-frame rearrangements with V and J assigned. A fraction of the clones does not appear; measured against another copy, unresolved V genes explain less than half of the discrepancy, and the remainder lacks a known reason. The sample table lists approximately 210,000 clones, roughly 94% of them with a count of one. The ten top clones hold approximately 1.2% of the sample. Sequencing input: peripheral blood. These receptors were collected from a man between 25 and 39 years old with acute or convalescent COVID-19.

This chain joins TRBV7-6 and TRBJ2-6, with 11 nucleotides matching TRBD1. Germline CDR1 is SGHVS and CDR2 is FNYEAQ. Trimming at V came to 4 bases and at J to 3 bases, leaving 5 bases not matched to a gene. CDR3 size: 17 residues. The CDR3 loop reads CASSSGQGAFGANVLTF. CDR3 DNA: TGTGCCAGCAGCTCCGGACAGGGGGCGTTTGGGGCCAACGTCCTGACTTTC.

The V and J genes are TRBV9 and TRBJ2-5; D is possibly TRBD1 (7 bases). CDR3 size: 13 residues. Germline V lookup: CDR1 SGDLS, CDR2 YYNGEE. V gave up 0 bases and J gave up 7 bases, with 10 bases separating them. CDR3 protein: CASSVEQGGTQYF. The CDR3 DNA reads as TGTGCCAGCAGCGTAGAGCAGGGGGGGACCCAGTACTTC.

The chain links TRBV11-2 to TRBJ2-3; TRBD2 agrees at 7 bases. V dropped 5 bases and J dropped 4; count of bases not matched to a gene: 12. There are 16 residues in the CDR3. CDR1 is SGHAT and CDR2 is FQNNGV in the germline V gene. CDR3 sequence (DNA): TGTGCCAGCAGCATAAGGGACTACCTGATATCAGATACGCAGTATTTT. Translating it yields CASSIRDYLISDTQYF.

The V call is TRBV28, the J call TRBJ2-2; the D gene is possibly TRBD2 (5 bases). The ends were cut back, 4 bases at V and 6 bases at J, with 18 bases in the middle. The length of the CDR3 is 16 residues. Germline assignment: CDR1 MDHEN and CDR2 SYDVKM. The CDR3 bases are TGTGCCAGCAGTTCGCTCGGGGTACGCCTCTCCGGGGAGCTGTTTTTT. Translating gives CASSSLGVRLSGELFF.

The chain employs TRBV5-1 and TRBJ1-6; D perhaps matches TRBD1 (6 bases). The CDR3 has 15 residues. The germline V gene encodes CDR1 SGHRS and CDR2 YFSETQ. Trimming removed 3 bases from V and 7 bases from J, with 14 bases in between. The CDR3 DNA sequence: TGCGCCAGCAGCTCAGGAACAGGGTCGAATTCACCCCTCCACTTT. Its translation is CASSSGTGSNSPLHF.

V is TRBV29-1 and J is TRBJ1-3, with D hard to call. CDR3 length equals 13 residues. Per the germline V gene, CDR1 is SQVTM and CDR2 is ANQGSEA. The ends were cut back, 6 bases at V and 0 bases at J, with 9 bases in the middle. This CDR3 reads CSVEPSSGNTIYF. As DNA, the CDR3 is TGCAGCGTGGAGCCGAGCTCTGGAAACACCATATATTTT. Full variable domain (remainder filled in from reference TRBV29-1 and TRBJ1-3): SAVISQKPSRDICQRGTSLTIQCQVDSQVTMMFWYRQQPGQSLTLIATANQGSEATYESGFVIDKFPISRPNLTFSTLTVSNMSPEDSSIYLCSVEPSSGNTIYFGEGSWLTVV.

The CDR3 DNA reads as TGTGCCAGCAGTTACGCAGGCGGGGTCCCTAAGCAGTTCTTC. It yields the protein CASSYAGGVPKQFF. The chain has TRBV6-5 and TRBJ2-1, with D possibly being TRBD2 (6 bases). The CDR3 sequence is 14 residues long. Germline V CDR1 and CDR2: MNHEY, SVGAGI. Trimming cost V 2 bases and J 11 bases, with 16 bases left between them.

The V call is TRBV6-5, the J call TRBJ1-6; D possibly corresponds to TRBD1 (5 bases). Per germline, CDR1 MNHEY and CDR2 SVGAGI. Trimming stripped 3 bases from V and 9 bases from J, with 12 bases between. The CDR3 length is 14 residues. The CDR3 nucleotides are TGTGCCAGCAGTTATAAGGGAAGGGGTTCACCCCTCCACTTT. Translating gives CASSYKGRGSPLHF.

J is TRBJ1-2 and V is TRBV6-5; the D gene is possibly TRBD1 (6 bases). V was pared by 8 bases and J by 1 base, with 11 bases between. The CDR3 is 13 residues long. CDR1 MNHEY and CDR2 SVGAGI come from the germline V gene. The CDR3 DNA reads TGTGCCAGCTCCGTACAGGGTAACTATGGCTACACCTTC. It codes for CASSVQGNYGYTF.

The chain combines TRBV20-1 with TRBJ1-4; D not certain. The germline CDR1 and CDR2 sequences are DFQATT and SNEGSKA (reference sequence). The CDR3 loop spans 11 amino acids. The V end lost 1 base, the J end lost 11 bases, and 8 bases lay between the germline ends. The CDR3 DNA reads as TGCAGTGCTAGAGGGCCGGGGAAACTGTTTTTT. Amino acid sequence: CSARGPGKLFF.

About this clone itself: This sample also contains other DNA sequences that code for the same CDR3. DNA for the CDR3: TGTGCCAGCAGTTACGGCCTAGCGGGGGCCTACGAGCAGTACTTC. This sequence encodes CASSYGLAGAYEQYF. The chain has TRBV6-5 and TRBJ2-7; 10 nucleotides align to TRBD2. This CDR3 is 15 amino acids long. The germline CDR1 and CDR2 sequences are MNHEY and SVGAGI. The V and J ends lost 2 bases and 2 bases, in that order; junction bases with no gene match: 3.

The chain is built from TRBV2 and TRBJ1-6, with D uncertain. Trimming cost V 5 bases and J 0 bases, with 11 bases left between them. The CDR3 is 16 residues long. The germline V gene has CDR1 SNHLY and CDR2 FYNNEI. The CDR3 loop is CASSNSESSYNSPLHF. CDR3 in DNA: TGTGCCAGCAGTAACTCCGAAAGCTCCTATAATTCACCCCTCCACTTT.

This clone showed up just a few times. The V gene is TRBV19, the J gene TRBJ2-7; 7 positions match TRBD1. J gave up 2 bases and V 5 bases, and 3 bases lay outside the gene matches. CDR1 LNHDA and CDR2 SQIVND come from the germline V gene (reference sequence). CDR3 length equals 13 residues. The CDR3 sequence: CASSVGQAYEQYF. Written as DNA, the CDR3 is TGTGCCAGTAGTGTCGGACAGGCCTACGAGCAGTACTTC.

The chain is built from TRBV19 and TRBJ1-5; D is unclear. Germline assignment: CDR1 LNHDA and CDR2 SQIVND (reference sequence). This CDR3 has 14 amino acids. V lost 4 bases to trimming and J lost 2 bases, with 9 bases between them. The CDR3 coding sequence is TGTGCCAGTAGTACTGAACGGGGCAATCAGCCCCAGCATTTT. This translates into CASSTERGNQPQHF.

The chain carries TRBV7-9 and TRBJ1-6; TRBD1 matches at 7 bases. Germline V gene data show CDR1 as SEHNR and CDR2 as FQNEAQ (reference sequence). The CDR3 runs 14 residues. Trimming removed 5 bases from V and 7 bases from J; junction bases left unmatched: 5. DNA of the CDR3: TGTGCCAGCAGCATCCCAGGGGGGAATTCACCCCTCCACTTT. Its translation is CASSIPGGNSPLHF.

V is TRBV28 and J is TRBJ2-7, with 7 bases that match TRBD1. This CDR3 spans 13 amino acids. Germline CDR1 reads MDHEN; CDR2 reads SYDVKM. V lost 6 bases, J lost 1 base, and 3 bases stayed unmatched. CDR3 in amino acids: CASRGRGSYEQYF. The CDR3 DNA follows: TGTGCCAGCAGGGGCAGGGGGTCCTACGAGCAGTACTTC.

This chain links TRBV12-5 with TRBJ1-4; D is possibly TRBD1 (5 bases). V gave up 5 bases and J gave up 5 bases, with 21 bases separating them. Per the germline V gene, CDR1 is LGHNT and CDR2 is FRNRAP. This CDR3 spans 17 amino acids. The CDR3 bases are TGTGCTAGTGGTCTCAGGGTCAGAACGACGGAGAATGAAAAACTGTTTTTT. Its protein product is CASGLRVRTTENEKLFF.

The rearrangement joins TRBV6-2 or TRBV6-3 to TRBJ2-3, with 9 bases matching TRBD2. From germline, CDR1 is MNHEY and CDR2 SVGEGT. V lost 3 bases to trimming and J lost 0 bases; unmatched junction nucleotides: 4. This CDR3 comprises 16 residues. The CDR3 sequence: CASSYITSGSTDTQYF. The DNA of the CDR3 is TGTGCCAGCAGTTATATCACTAGCGGGAGCACAGATACGCAGTATTTT.

The chain is built from TRBV3-1 (or the pseudogene TRBV3-2) and TRBJ2-7; the match to TRBD1 covers 9 bases. The V and J ends lost 3 bases and 5 bases, in that order; junction bases with no gene match: 17. This CDR3 region has 18 residues. CDR1 is LGHDT, CDR2 YNNKEL, per germline (reference sequence). The chain's CDR3 is CASSQILHLQGAIHEQYF. CDR3 nucleotide sequence: TGTGCCAGCAGCCAGATCCTACACTTACAGGGGGCGATCCACGAGCAGTACTTC.

V is TRBV3-1 (or the pseudogene TRBV3-2) and J is TRBJ2-5; the match to TRBD2 covers 11 bases. The trim removed 4 bases at V and 3 bases at J, leaving 4 bases unmatched. There are 15 residues in the CDR3. The germline gives CDR1 LGHDT, CDR2 YNNKEL (reference sequence). Written as DNA, the CDR3 is TGTGCCAGCAGCCGGACTAGCGGGCAAAAAGAGACCCAGTACTTC. Its protein is CASSRTSGQKETQYF.

This sequence joins TRBV7-3 and TRBJ1-1; D gene ambiguous. Germline CDR1 SGHTA, CDR2 FQGTGA. This CDR3 has 13 amino acids. Trimming took 8 bases from V and 0 from J, leaving 10 bases between them. In DNA, the CDR3 is TGTGCCAGCGGACTGTCCATGAACACTGAAGCTTTCTTT. Encoded protein: CASGLSMNTEAFF.

The chain recombines TRBV6-1 with TRBJ2-7; maybe TRBD1 (5 bases). This CDR3 has 13 amino acids. Germline V gene sequence: CDR1 MNHNS, CDR2 SASEGT. V was cut by 3 bases and J by 3 bases, with 9 bases left in between. In nucleotides, the CDR3 is TGTGCCAGCAGTGATAGGACAAACTACGAGCAGTACTTC. Its translation: CASSDRTNYEQYF.

The chain links TRBV5-4 to TRBJ1-4; weak D call: TRBD1 (5 bases). The CDR3 contains 14 residues. Trimming left V 4 bases short and J 7 bases short, with 14 bases between. Germline-derived CDR1 and CDR2 are SGHNT and YYREEE (reference sequence). The CDR3 sequence is CASSHRDFREKLFF. CDR3 in DNA: TGTGCCAGCAGCCACCGGGACTTCCGTGAAAAACTGTTTTTT. The variable domain in full, completed from reference TRBV5-4 and TRBJ1-4, reads ETGVTQSPTHLIKTRGQQVTLRCSSQSGHNTVSWYQQALGQGPQFIFQYYREEENGRGNFPPRFSGLQFPNYSSELNVNALELDDSALYLCASSHRDFREKLFFGSGTQLSVL.

The chain combines TRBV6-4 with TRBJ1-2; 11 nucleotides align to TRBD1. Unmatched junction bases numbered 11, after V lost 4 bases and J lost 4 bases. Looked up from germline, CDR1 is MRHNA and CDR2 is SNTAGT. The CDR3 runs to 17 residues. CDR3 protein: CASSALYTGTGGYGYTF. The CDR3 DNA reads TGTGCCAGCAGTGCCCTCTATACCGGGACAGGGGGCTATGGCTACACCTTC.

The chain combines TRBV6-5 with TRBJ2-7; 8 nucleotides line up with TRBD2. The germline gives CDR1 MNHEY, CDR2 SVGAGI. V was pared by 6 bases and J by 1 base, with 5 bases of the junction left unmatched. The CDR3 runs to 14 residues. This chain's CDR3 is CASRLVAGSYEQYF. The CDR3 nucleotides read TGTGCCAGCAGGTTGGTAGCGGGGTCCTACGAGCAGTACTTC.

The chain combines TRBV5-1 with TRBJ2-1, with unresolved D. The length of the CDR3 is 12 residues. Trimming removed 0 bases from V and 9 bases from J, with 7 bases in between. Germline V gene data show CDR1 as SGHRS and CDR2 as YFSETQ. The CDR3 nucleotides are TGCGCCAGCAGCTTGGGCTACGGTGAGCAGTTCTTC. Its translation is CASSLGYGEQFF.

In the case of this clone: At one boundary the junction diverges from the germline segment, which might be a read error. This chain links TRBV7-7 with TRBJ2-2; 12 nucleotides match TRBD2. Germline V CDR1 and CDR2: SSHAT, FNYEAQ (reference sequence). There are 18 residues in the CDR3. CDR3 loop: CASSLRLAGGPDTGELFF. Here the CDR3 DNA reads TGTGCTAGCAGCTTACGGCTAGCGGGGGGGCCAGATACCGGGGAGCTGTTTTTT.

This chain joins TRBV5-1 and TRBJ2-7, with D maybe TRBD1 (6 bases). CDR1 and CDR2 from the germline V gene are SGHRS and YFSETQ. The CDR3 is 16 amino acids. The V gene lost 3 bases and the J gene lost 0 bases, with 16 bases spanning the gap. The CDR3 DNA follows: TGCGCCAGCAGCTCGGCTACCCGGACAGACTCCTACGAGCAGTACTTC. Its translation: CASSSATRTDSYEQYF.

This chain joins TRBV4-1 and TRBJ1-6; D possibly corresponds to TRBD1 (5 bases). Germline values: CDR1 MGHRA, CDR2 YSYEKL. The length of the CDR3 is 16 residues. V was clipped by 1 base and J by 8 bases, with 15 bases between them. CDR3 sequence reads: CASSQVMGREYSPLHF. The CDR3 coding sequence is TGCGCCAGCAGCCAAGTTATGGGCAGGGAATATTCACCCCTCCACTTT.